This T cell receptor beta chain was sequenced during a study of blood T cell repertoires in COVID-19. The germline V gene has CDR1 MNHEY and CDR2 SVGAGI. This CDR3 is built from 14 residues. The V and J ends lost 2 bases and 4 bases respectively, with 11 bases between them. In the authors' methods: Amplification with reference gene primers provided the estimates of nucleated cell counts. Some clones are missing from TCRdb's copy, which holds only in-frame ones; the method was immunoSEQ multiplex PCR. The D gene and trimming were derived from the DNA, and the V and J assignments and clone size from that table. The sample contains approximately 82,000 clones, around four fifths of which appear only once. On this clone: This may stem from a read error, because a much larger clone lies one nucleotide away. This same CDR3 is encoded by further DNA sequences in the sample.

The clonotype was recovered from a woman in her 70s with active or convalescent COVID-19. The sample was peripheral blood. The V and J genes are TRBV6-5 and TRBJ2-5; D may be TRBD1 (6 bases). This CDR3 is CASSYPGQPETQYF. Here the CDR3 DNA reads TGTGCCAGCAGTTACCCGGGACAACCAGAGACCCAGTACTTC.